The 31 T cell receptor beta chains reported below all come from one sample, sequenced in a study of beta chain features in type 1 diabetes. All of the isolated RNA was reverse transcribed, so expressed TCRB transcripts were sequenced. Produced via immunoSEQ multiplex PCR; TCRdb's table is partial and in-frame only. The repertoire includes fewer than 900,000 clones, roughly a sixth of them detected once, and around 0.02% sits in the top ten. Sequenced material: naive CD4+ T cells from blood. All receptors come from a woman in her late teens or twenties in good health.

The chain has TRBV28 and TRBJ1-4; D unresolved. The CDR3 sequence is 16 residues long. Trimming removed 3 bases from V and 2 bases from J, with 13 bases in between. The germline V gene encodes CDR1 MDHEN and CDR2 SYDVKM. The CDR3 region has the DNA TGTGCCAGCAGTTTCCATGGATGGGAGACTAATGAAAAACTGTTTTTT. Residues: CASSFHGWETNEKLFF.

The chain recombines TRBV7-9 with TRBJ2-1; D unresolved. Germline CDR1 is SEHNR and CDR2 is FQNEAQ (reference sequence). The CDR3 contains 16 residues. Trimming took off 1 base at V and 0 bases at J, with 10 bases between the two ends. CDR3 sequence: CASSLELLSSYNEQFF. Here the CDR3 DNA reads TGTGCCAGCAGCTTAGAGCTTCTGAGCTCCTACAATGAGCAGTTCTTC.

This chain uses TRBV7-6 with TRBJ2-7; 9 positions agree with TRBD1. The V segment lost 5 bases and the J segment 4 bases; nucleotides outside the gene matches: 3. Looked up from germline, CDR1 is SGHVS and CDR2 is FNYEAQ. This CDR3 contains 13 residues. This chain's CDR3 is CASSRDREYEQYF. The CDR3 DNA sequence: TGTGCCAGCAGCAGGGACAGGGAATACGAGCAGTACTTC.

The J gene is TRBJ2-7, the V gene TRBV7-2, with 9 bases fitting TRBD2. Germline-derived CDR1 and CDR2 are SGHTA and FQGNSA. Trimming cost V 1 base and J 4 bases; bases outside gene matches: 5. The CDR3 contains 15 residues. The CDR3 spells CASSLVAGEIYEQYF. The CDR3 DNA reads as TGTGCCAGCAGCTTAGTAGCGGGAGAGATATACGAGCAGTACTTC.

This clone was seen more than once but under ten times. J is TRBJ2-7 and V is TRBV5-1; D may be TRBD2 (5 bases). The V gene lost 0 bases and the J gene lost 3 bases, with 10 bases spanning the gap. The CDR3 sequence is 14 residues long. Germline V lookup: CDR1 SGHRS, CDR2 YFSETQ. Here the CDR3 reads CASSLVEGVYEQYF. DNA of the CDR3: TGCGCCAGCAGCTTGGTCGAGGGTGTCTACGAGCAGTACTTC.

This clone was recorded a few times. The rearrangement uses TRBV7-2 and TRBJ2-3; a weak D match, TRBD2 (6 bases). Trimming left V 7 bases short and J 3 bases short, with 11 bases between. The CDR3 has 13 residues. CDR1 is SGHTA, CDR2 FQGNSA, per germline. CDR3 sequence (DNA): TGTGCCAGCACCCTCGGGAGTACAGATACGCAGTATTTT. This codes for CASTLGSTDTQYF.

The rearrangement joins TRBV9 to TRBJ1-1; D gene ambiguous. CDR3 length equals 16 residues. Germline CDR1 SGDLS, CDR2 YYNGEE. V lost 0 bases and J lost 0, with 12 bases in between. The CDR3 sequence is CASSVVSGIMNTEAFF. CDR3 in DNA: TGTGCCAGCAGCGTAGTATCTGGAATCATGAACACTGAAGCTTTCTTT.

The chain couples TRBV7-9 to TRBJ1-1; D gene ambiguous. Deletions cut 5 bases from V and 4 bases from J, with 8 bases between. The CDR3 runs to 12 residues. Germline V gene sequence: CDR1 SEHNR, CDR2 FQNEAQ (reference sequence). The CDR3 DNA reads TGTGCCAGCAGCCCACGTAGCACTGAAGCTTTCTTT. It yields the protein CASSPRSTEAFF.

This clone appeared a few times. In DNA form, the CDR3 reads TGTGCCAGCACCCTCCGTTCTGAAGCTAGCTGGTACGAGCAGTACTTC. Encoded protein: CASTLRSEASWYEQYF. The V call is TRBV7-2, the J call TRBJ2-7, with a tentative D call TRBD2 (5 bases). Trimming took off 7 bases at V and 4 bases at J, with 23 bases between the two ends. CDR3 length: 16 amino acids. CDR1 and CDR2 (germline): SGHTA, FQGNSA.

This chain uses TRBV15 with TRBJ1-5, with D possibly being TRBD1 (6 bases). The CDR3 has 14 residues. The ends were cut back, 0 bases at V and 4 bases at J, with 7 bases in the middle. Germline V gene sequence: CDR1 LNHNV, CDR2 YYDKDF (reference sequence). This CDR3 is CATSRDRGNQPQHF. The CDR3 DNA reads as TGTGCCACCAGCAGAGACAGGGGAAATCAGCCCCAGCATTTT.

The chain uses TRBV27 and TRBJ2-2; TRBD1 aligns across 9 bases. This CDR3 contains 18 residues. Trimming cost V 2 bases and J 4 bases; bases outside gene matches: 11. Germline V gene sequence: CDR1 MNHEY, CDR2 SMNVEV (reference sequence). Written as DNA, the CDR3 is TGTGCCAGCAGTTTACACGGGACAGGGATTGTACGCACCGGGGAGCTGTTTTTT. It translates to CASSLHGTGIVRTGELFF.

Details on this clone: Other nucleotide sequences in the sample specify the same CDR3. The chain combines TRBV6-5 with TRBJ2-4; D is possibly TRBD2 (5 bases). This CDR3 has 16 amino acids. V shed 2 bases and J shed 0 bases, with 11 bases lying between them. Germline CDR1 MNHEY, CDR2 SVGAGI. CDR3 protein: CASSYDYTLAKNIQYF. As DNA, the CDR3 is TGTGCCAGCAGTTACGACTACACGCTAGCCAAAAACATTCAGTACTTC.

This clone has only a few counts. The DNA of the CDR3 is TGTGCCATCGTACCGAGCCTCCAAGGGACCGGGGAGCTGTTTTTT. Amino acid sequence: CAIVPSLQGTGELFF. The chain couples TRBV6-5 to TRBJ2-2; no reliable D call. This CDR3 has 15 residues. Germline V gene sequence: CDR1 MNHEY, CDR2 SVGAGI. V shed 10 bases and J shed 5 bases, with 20 bases lying between them.

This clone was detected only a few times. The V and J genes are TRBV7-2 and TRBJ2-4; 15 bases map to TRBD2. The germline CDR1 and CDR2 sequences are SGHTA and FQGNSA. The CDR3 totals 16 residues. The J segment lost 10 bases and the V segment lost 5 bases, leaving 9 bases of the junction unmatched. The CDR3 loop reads CASSTHRTSGRAIQYF. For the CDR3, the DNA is TGTGCCAGCAGCACACACAGGACTAGCGGGAGGGCAATTCAGTACTTC.

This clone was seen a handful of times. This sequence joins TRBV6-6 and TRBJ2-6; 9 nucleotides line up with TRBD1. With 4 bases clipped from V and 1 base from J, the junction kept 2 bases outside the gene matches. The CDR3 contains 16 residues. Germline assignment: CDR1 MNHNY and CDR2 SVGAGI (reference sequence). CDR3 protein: CASSFGTGSGANVLTF. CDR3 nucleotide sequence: TGTGCCAGCAGTTTCGGGACAGGGTCTGGGGCCAACGTCCTGACTTTC.

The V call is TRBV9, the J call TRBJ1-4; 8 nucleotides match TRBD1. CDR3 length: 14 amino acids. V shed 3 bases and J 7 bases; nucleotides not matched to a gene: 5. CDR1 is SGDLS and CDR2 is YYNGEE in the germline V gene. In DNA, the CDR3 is TGTGCCAGCAGCGCCGGACAGGGCGGTGAAAAACTGTTTTTT. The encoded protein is CASSAGQGGEKLFF.

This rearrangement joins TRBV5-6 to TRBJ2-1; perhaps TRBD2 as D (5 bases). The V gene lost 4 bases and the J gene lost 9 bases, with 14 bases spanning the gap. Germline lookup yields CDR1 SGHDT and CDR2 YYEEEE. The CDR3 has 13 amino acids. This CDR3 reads CASSPRVRGEQFF. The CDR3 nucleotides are TGTGCCAGCAGCCCGAGGGTTAGAGGTGAGCAGTTCTTC.

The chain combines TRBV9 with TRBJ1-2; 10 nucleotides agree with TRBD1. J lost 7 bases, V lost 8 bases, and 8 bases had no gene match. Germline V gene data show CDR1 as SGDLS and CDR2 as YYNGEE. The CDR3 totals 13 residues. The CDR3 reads CASSDRGPRGYTF. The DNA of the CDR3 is TGTGCCAGTTCCGACAGGGGGCCGCGTGGCTACACCTTC. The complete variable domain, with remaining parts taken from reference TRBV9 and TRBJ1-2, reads DSGVTQTPKHLITATGQRVTLRCSPRSGDLSVYWYQQSLDQGLQFLIQYYNGEERAKGNILERFSAQQFPDLHSELNLSSLELGDSALYFCASSDRGPRGYTFGSGTRLTVV.

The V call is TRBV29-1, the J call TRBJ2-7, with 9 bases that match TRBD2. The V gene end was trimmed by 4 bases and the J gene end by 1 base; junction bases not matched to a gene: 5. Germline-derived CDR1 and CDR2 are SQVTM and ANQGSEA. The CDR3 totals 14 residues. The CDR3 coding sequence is TGCAGCGTTGGCCGGCTAGCGGGGTCCTACGAGCAGTACTTC. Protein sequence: CSVGRLAGSYEQYF.

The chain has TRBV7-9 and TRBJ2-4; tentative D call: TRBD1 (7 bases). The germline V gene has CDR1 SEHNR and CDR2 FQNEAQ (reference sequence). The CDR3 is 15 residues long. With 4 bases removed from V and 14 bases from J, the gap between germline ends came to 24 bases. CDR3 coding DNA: TGTGCCAGCAGCTCAGTGGGCCTCGCGGGACAGCGGGAGTACTTC. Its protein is CASSSVGLAGQREYF.

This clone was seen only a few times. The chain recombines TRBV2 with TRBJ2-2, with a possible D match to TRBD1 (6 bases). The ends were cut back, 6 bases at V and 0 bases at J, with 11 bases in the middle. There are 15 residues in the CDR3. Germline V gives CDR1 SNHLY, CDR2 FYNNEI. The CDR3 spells CASRGTPTNTGELFF. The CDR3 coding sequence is TGTGCCAGCAGGGGGACACCGACGAACACCGGGGAGCTGTTTTTT.

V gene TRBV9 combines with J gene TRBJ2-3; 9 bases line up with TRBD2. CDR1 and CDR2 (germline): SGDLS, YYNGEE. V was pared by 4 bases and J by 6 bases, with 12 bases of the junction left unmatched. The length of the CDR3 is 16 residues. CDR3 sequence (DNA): TGTGCCAGCAGCCCCCTGGCGGGAGGGCCCTCGGATACGCAGTATTTT. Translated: CASSPLAGGPSDTQYF.

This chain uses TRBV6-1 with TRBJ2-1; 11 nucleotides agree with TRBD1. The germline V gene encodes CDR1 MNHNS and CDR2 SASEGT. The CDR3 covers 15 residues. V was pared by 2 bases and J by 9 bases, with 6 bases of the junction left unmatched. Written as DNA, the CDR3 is TGTGCCAGCAGTGAACCGGGACAGGGGGGCGGTGAGCAGTTCTTC. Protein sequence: CASSEPGQGGGEQFF.

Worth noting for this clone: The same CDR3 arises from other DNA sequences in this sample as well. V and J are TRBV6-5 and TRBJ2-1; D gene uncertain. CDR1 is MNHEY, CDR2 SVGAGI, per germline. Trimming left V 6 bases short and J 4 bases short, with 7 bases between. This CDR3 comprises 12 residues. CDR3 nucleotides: TGTGCCAGCAGGGACGGGTACAATGAGCAGTTCTTC. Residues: CASRDGYNEQFF.

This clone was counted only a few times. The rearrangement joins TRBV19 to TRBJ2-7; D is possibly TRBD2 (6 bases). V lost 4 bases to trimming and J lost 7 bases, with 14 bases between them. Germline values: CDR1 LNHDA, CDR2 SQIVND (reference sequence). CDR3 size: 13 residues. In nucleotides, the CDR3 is TGTGCCAGTAGTACGCGGGGCATGAGGGAGCAGTACTTC. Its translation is CASSTRGMREQYF.

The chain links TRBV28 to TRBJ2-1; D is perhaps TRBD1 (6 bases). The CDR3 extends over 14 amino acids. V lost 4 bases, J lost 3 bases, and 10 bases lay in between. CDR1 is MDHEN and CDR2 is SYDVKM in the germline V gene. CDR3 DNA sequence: TGTGCCAGCAGTTCCACAGGGTACTACAATGAGCAGTTCTTC. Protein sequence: CASSSTGYYNEQFF. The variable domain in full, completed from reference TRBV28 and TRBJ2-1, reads DVKVTQSSRYLVKRTGEKVFLECVQDMDHENMFWYRQDPGLGLRLIYFSYDVKMKEKGDIPEGYSVSREKKERFSLILESASTNQTSMYLCASSSTGYYNEQFFGPGTRLTVL.

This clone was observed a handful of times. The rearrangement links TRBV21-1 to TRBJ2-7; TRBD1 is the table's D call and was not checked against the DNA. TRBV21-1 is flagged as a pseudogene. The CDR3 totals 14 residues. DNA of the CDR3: TGTGCCAGCCTAATGGGCCAGGGGGCGTGCGAGCAGTACTTC. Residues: CASLMGQGACEQYF.

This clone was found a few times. This chain's CDR3 is CASSAAGEGFNEQFF. CDR3 coding DNA: TGTGCCAGCAGCGCAGCGGGAGAGGGCTTTAATGAGCAGTTCTTC. The chain recombines TRBV9 with TRBJ2-1, with 8 bases identical to TRBD2. CDR3 length equals 15 residues. Germline CDR1 SGDLS, CDR2 YYNGEE. The junction had 9 bases not matched to a gene; V was cut back by 3 bases and J by 7 bases.

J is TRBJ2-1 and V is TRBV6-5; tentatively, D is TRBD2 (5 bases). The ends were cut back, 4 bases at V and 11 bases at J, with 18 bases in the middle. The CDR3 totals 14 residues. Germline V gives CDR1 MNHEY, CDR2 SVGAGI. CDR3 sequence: CASSSRVLSGKQFF. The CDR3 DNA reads TGTGCCAGCAGTTCACGAGTACTTTCGGGAAAGCAGTTCTTC.

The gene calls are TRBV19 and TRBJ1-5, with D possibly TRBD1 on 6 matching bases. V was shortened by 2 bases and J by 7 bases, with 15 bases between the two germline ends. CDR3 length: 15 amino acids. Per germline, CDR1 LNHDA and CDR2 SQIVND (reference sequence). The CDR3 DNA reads TGTGCCAGTAGTATAACGGGTAGGGGGTACCAGCCCCAGCATTTT. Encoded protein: CASSITGRGYQPQHF.

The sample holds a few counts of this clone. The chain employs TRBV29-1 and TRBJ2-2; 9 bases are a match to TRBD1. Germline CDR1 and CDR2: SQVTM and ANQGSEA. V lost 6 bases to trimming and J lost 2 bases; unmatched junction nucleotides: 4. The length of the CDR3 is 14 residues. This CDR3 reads CSVLQGANTGELFF. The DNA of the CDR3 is TGCAGCGTGCTACAGGGGGCTAACACCGGGGAGCTGTTTTTT.